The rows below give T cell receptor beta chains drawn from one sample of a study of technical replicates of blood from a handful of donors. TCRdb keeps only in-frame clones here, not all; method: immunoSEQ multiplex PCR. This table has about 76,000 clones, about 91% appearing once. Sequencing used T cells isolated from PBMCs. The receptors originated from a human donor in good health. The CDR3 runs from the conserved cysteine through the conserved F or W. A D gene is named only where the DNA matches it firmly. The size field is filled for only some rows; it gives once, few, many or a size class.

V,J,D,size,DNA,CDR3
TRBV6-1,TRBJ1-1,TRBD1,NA,TGTGCCAGCAGTGCAACAGGGGGCGCGGACACTGAAGCTTTCTTT,CASSATGGADTEAFF
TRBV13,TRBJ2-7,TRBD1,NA,TGTGCCAGCAGCTTAGGGACAGGGGGTAGCGAGCAGTACTTC,CASSLGTGGSEQYF
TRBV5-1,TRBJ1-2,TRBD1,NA,TGCGCCAGCAGGGATCAGGGGGTGGATGGCTACACCTTC,CASRDQGVDGYTF
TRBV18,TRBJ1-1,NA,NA,TGTGCCAGCTCGCTACAGGAGCGGAACACTGAAGCTTTCTTT,CASSLQERNTEAFF
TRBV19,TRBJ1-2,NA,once,TGTGCCAGTAGTAGGACGATCGGGGAAAACTATGGCTACACCTTC,CASSRTIGENYGYTF
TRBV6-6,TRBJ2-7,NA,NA,TGTGCCAGCAGGCCTAGCCGTCTCAGCTACGAGCAGTACTTC,CASRPSRLSYEQYF
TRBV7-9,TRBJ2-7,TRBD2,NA,TGTGCCAGCGGGAGGGCAGGGCTCTACGAGCAGTACTTC,CASGRAGLYEQYF
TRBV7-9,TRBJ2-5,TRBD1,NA,TGTGCCAGCAGCTTAGTAGGGACAGTTCAAGAGACCCAGTACTTC,CASSLVGTVQETQYF
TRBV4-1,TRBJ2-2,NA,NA,TGCGCCAGCAGGGACTCCGGGGGGCGAACCGGGGAGCTGTTTTTT,CASRDSGGRTGELFF
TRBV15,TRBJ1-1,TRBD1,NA,TGTGCCACCAGCAGAGATCTCGACAGGGCGTCATCGAACACTGAAGCTTTCTTT,CATSRDLDRASSNTEAFF
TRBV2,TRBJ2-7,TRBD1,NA,TGTGCCAGCAGTGTTGGTCCGGGACAGGGGTCCTACGAGCAGTACTTC,CASSVGPGQGSYEQYF
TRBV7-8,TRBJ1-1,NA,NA,TGTGCCAGCAGCTTAGCGGGGGGAATGAACACTGAAGCTTTCTTT,CASSLAGGMNTEAFF
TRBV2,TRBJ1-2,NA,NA,TGTGCCAGCAATGACTCCCCTAACTATGGCTACACCTTC,CASNDSPNYGYTF
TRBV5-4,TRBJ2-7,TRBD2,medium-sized,TGTGCCAGCAGCTTGGGAAGCGGGGGGGCCTACGAGCAGTACTTC,CASSLGSGGAYEQYF
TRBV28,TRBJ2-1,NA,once,TGTGCCAGCAGCCACGGGTACAATGAGCAGTTCTTC,CASSHGYNEQFF
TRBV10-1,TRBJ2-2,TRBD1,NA,TGCGCCAGCAGTGAGTGGAAGGGGGCAAGGGGGAACGACGGGGAGCTGTTTTTT,CASSEWKGARGNDGELFF
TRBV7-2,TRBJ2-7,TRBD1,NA,TGTGCCAGCAGCTTGAGGACAGGGAACCTTGACGAGCAGTACTTC,CASSLRTGNLDEQYF
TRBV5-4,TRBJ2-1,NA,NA,TGTGCCAGCAGCTCCCGAGGGCAATACAATGAGCAGTTCTTC,CASSSRGQYNEQFF
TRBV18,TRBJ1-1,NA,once,TGTGCCAGCTCACCACCGGTGTCAGGCAGCCAGAACACTGAAGCTTTCTTT,CASSPPVSGSQNTEAFF
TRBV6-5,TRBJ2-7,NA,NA,TGTGCCAGCAGTTACTCGGGCGGGGCTAATACCTACGAGCAGTACTTC,CASSYSGGANTYEQYF
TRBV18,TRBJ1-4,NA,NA,TGTGCCAGCTCACCGGGAGATACAACTAATGAAAAACTGTTTTTT,CASSPGDTTNEKLFF
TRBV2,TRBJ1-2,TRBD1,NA,TGTGCCAGCAGTGAAGGAGTCCAGGGGGTGAACTATGGCTACACCTTC,CASSEGVQGVNYGYTF
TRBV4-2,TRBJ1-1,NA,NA,TGTGCCAGCAGCCAAGATCGCGGGGACACTGAAGCTTTCTTT,CASSQDRGDTEAFF
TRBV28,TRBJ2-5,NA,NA,TGTGCCAGCAGTTTAGTGGGGGCTGAGACCCAGTACTTC,CASSLVGAETQYF
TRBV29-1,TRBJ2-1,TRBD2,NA,TGCAGCGTTTTACTAGCGGGAGGGCCAAGCAATGAGCAGTTCTTC,CSVLLAGGPSNEQFF
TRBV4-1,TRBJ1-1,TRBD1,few,TGCGCCAGCAGCTCGAGGACAGGGCGGCGGACTGAAGCTTTCTTT,CASSSRTGRRTEAFF
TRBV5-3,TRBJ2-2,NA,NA,TGTGCCAAAATTACCGGGACTCTCAGCGGGGAGCTGTTTTTT,CAKITGTLSGELFF
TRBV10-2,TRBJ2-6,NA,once,TGCGGAGCAGGATCTGGGGCCAACGTCCTGACTTTC,CGAGSGANVLTF
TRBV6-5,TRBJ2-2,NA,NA,TGTGCCAGCAGACTACTAGCAACCGGGGAGCTGTTTTTT,CASRLLATGELFF
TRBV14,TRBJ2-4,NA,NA,TGTGCCAGCAGCCAGGGAGTTGGCAAAAACATTCAGTACTTC,CASSQGVGKNIQYF
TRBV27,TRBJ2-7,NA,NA,TGTGCCAGCAGAAACACCCCAAACGAGCAGTACTTC,CASRNTPNEQYF
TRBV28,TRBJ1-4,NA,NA,TGTGCCAGCAGTCCTCAGGGGCCGTCAACTAATGAAAAACTGTTTTTT,CASSPQGPSTNEKLFF
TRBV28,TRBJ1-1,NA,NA,TGTGCCAGCAGTTTATTAGCGAATTCGAACACTGAAGCTTTCTTT,CASSLLANSNTEAFF
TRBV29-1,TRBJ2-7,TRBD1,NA,TGCAGCGTTTGGGGTCAGGGGGCCTACGAGCAGTACTTC,CSVWGQGAYEQYF
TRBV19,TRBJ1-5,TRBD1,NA,TGTGCCAGTAGGGGACAGGGAGGGAATCAGCCCCAGCATTTT,CASRGQGGNQPQHF
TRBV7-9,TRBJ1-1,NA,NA,TGTGCCAGCAGCTTAGTAACTGAAGCTTTCTTT,CASSLVTEAFF
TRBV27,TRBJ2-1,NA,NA,TGTGCCAGCAGATATTCACCTGGGCCTACGGGAGAGCAGTTCTTC,CASRYSPGPTGEQFF